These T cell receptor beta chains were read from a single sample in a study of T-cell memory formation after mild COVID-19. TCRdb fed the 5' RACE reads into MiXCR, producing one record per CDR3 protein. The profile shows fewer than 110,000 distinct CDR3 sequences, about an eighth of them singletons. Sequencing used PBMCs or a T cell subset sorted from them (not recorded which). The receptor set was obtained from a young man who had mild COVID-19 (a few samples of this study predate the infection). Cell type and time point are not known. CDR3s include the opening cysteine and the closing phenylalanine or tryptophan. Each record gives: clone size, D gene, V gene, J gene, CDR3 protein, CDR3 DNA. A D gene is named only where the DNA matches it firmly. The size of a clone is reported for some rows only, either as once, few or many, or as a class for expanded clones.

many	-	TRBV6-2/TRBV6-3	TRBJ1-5	CAVAGQSNQPQHF	TGTGCCGTGGCGGGTCAAAGCAATCAGCCCCAGCATTTT
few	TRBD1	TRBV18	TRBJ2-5	CASSPGQGAETQYF	TGTGCCAGCTCACCGGGACAGGGGGCGGAGACCCAGTACTTC
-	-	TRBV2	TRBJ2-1	CASSDPRDSYNEQFF	TGTGCCAGCAGCGACCCTCGGGACTCCTACAATGAGCAGTTCTTC
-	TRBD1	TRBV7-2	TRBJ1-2	CASSLGQGLYGYTF	TGTGCCAGCAGCTTAGGACAGGGCCTCTATGGCTACACCTTC
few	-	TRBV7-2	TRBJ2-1	CASSLAASNEQFF	TGTGCCAGCAGCTTAGCGGCGAGTAATGAGCAGTTCTTC
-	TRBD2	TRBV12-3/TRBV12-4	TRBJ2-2	CASSWLAGNTGELFF	TGTGCCAGCAGTTGGCTAGCGGGGAACACCGGGGAGCTGTTTTTT
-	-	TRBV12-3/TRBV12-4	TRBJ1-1	CASSPTGYRTEAFF	TGTGCCAGCAGTCCTACAGGGTATCGGACTGAAGCTTTCTTT
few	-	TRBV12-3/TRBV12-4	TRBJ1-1	CASSLMGLLNTEAFF	TGTGCCAGCAGTTTAATGGGGCTTTTGAACACTGAAGCTTTCTTT
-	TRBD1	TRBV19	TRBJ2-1	CASSTDRGEQFF	TGTGCCAGTAGTACCGACAGGGGTGAGCAGTTCTTC
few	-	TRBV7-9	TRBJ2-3	CASSSSGAPDTQYF	TGTGCCAGCAGCTCCTCCGGGGCACCAGATACGCAGTATTTT
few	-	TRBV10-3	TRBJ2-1	CAAGVPNEQFF	TGTGCCGCTGGGGTCCCCAATGAGCAGTTCTTC
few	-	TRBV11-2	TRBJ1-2	CASSLDSGPGYGYTF	TGTGCCAGCAGCTTAGATTCGGGGCCGGGCTATGGCTACACCTTC
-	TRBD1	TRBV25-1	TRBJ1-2	CASRDRVGYTF	TGTGCCAGCAGGGACAGGGTTGGCTACACCTTC
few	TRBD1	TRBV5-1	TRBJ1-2	CASSFAGGSEGYTF	TGCGCCAGCAGCTTTGCAGGGGGCTCCGAGGGCTACACCTTC
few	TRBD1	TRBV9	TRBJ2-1	CASSLTTGPREQFF	TGTGCCAGCAGCTTGACGACAGGGCCCCGGGAGCAGTTCTTC
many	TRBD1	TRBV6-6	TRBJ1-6	CASSQDRGINSPLHF	TGTGCCAGCAGTCAAGACAGGGGAATCAATTCACCCCTCCACTTT
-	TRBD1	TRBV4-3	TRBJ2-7	CASSQGQGAGEQYF	TGCGCCAGCAGCCAAGGACAGGGGGCTGGCGAGCAGTACTTC
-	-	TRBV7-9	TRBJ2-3	CASSWDRNTDTQYF	TGTGCCAGCAGCTGGGACCGAAACACAGATACGCAGTATTTT
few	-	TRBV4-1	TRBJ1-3	CASSQDGVLGNTIYF	TGCGCCAGCAGCCAAGATGGGGTATTAGGAAACACCATATATTTT
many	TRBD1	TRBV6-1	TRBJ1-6	CASRYLTGNSPLHF	TGTGCCAGCCGATATCTGACAGGGAATTCACCCCTCCACTTT
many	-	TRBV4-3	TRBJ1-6	CASSQRVDRGTNSPLHF	TGCGCCAGCAGCCAGAGGGTTGATAGGGGCACTAATTCACCCCTCCACTTT
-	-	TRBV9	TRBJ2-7	CASSSGGRGGYEQYF	TGTGCCAGCAGCTCAGGGGGACGGGGGGGCTACGAGCAGTACTTC
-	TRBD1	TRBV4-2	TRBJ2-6	CASSQGKGQLSSGANVLTF	TGTGCCAGCAGCCAAGGGAAGGGACAGCTTTCCTCTGGGGCCAACGTCCTGACTTTC
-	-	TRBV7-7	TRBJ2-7	CASSLGRGPGYEQYF	TGTGCCAGCAGCTTAGGTCGGGGGCCTGGGTACGAGCAGTACTTC
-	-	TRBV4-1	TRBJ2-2	CASQGGPSNTGELFF	TGCGCCAGCCAGGGGGGTCCCTCGAACACCGGGGAGCTGTTTTTT
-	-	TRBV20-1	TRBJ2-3	CSGREKRTDTQYF	TGCAGCGGCAGGGAAAAGAGAACAGATACGCAGTATTTT